This TCR beta chain was recorded in a study of blood T cell repertoires in COVID-19. Study-wide context: The United States, Italy and Spain supplied acute and convalescent COVID-19 samples. Nucleic acid was either cDNA or gDNA, and it came from T cells, B-cell-depleted T cells, or PBMCs.

This CDR3 is built from 13 residues. Trimming removed 3 bases at V and 4 bases at J, with 4 bases between. Per the study methods: Amplification of reference gene primers was used by the study to estimate nucleated cell counts. TCRdb's copy holds only in-frame clones and misses some; the assay was immunoSEQ multiplex PCR. V, J and clone size are those of that table, while D and trimming were read from the DNA. The data contain some 250,000 clones, 80% to 85% of them seen just once; the ten biggest clones take up 2.5% to 3%. The receptor comes from a woman aged 60 to 75 with active or convalescent COVID-19. Material for sequencing was peripheral blood. This chain links TRBV12-3 or TRBV12-4 with TRBJ1-6, with unresolved D. The CDR3 coding sequence is TGTGCCAGCAGTTTTTCGTATAATTCACCCCTCCACTTT. Its protein is CASSFSYNSPLHF.